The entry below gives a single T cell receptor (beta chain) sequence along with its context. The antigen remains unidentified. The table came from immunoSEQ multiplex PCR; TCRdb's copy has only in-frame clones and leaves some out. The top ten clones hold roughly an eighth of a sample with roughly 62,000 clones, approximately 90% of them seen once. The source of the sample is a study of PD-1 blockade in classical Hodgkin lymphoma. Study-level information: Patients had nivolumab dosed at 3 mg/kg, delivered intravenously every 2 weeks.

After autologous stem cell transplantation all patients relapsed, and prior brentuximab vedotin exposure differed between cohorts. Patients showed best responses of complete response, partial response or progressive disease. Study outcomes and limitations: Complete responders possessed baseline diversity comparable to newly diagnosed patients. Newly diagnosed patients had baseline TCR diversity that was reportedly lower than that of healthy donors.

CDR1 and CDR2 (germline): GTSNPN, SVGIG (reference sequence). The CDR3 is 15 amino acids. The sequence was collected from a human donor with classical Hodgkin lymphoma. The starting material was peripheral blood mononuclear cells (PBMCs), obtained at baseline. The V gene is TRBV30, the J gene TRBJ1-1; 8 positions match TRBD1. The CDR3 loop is CASGGAGNQRTEAFF. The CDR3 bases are TGTGCGTCAGGGGGCGCGGGGAATCAAAGGACTGAAGCTTTCTTT.